These T cell receptor beta chains were read from a single sample in a study of T cell responses to AZD1222 COVID-19 vaccine. Repertoires were generated with immunoSEQ multiplex PCR, while TCRdb's copy carries only in-frame clones and drops some. The data contain 88,000 or so clones, around 90% of them singletons. The sequencing used peripheral blood, collected on day 0 of AZD1222 vaccination. Receptors were obtained from an adult in good health. The CDR3 runs from the conserved cysteine through the conserved F or W. The D gene is left open where the match is weak. Only part of the rows carry a size: once, few, many, or a class if the clone is expanded.

TRBV7-2	.	few	TRBJ1-2	CASSLALTFRGYGYTF	TGTGCCAGCAGCTTAGCGCTGACCTTCAGGGGCTATGGCTACACCTTC
TRBV10-3	.	.	TRBJ1-4	CAISVGQALGEKLFF	TGTGCCATCAGTGTAGGGCAGGCCCTTGGAGAAAAACTGTTTTTT
TRBV5-1	.	.	TRBJ1-5	CASSSGTDQPQHF	TGCGCCAGCAGCTCCGGGACGGATCAGCCCCAGCATTTT
TRBV3-1/TRBV3-2	.	.	TRBJ2-7	CASSRDRDWNYEQYF	TGTGCCAGCAGCCGAGACAGGGACTGGAACTACGAGCAGTACTTC
TRBV7-3	.	.	TRBJ1-1	CASSPSSGTEAFF	TGTGCCAGCAGCCCCAGTAGTGGGACTGAAGCTTTCTTT
TRBV11-2	.	.	TRBJ1-5	CASSLGTRSDSNQPQHF	TGTGCCAGCAGCTTAGGGACGCGCTCGGATAGCAATCAGCCCCAGCATTTT
TRBV7-6	TRBD1	.	TRBJ1-3	CASSPLTGANTGNTIYF	TGTGCCAGCAGCCCTCTAACAGGGGCGAACACTGGAAACACCATATATTTT
TRBV6-5	TRBD1	.	TRBJ1-1	CASSYPGGGTEAFF	TGTGCCAGCAGTTACCCAGGGGGGGGCACTGAAGCTTTCTTT
TRBV5-6	TRBD1	.	TRBJ2-1	CASSPRFGQGDNEQFF	TGTGCCAGCAGCCCGCGTTTCGGACAGGGAGACAATGAGCAGTTCTTC
TRBV10-3	.	.	TRBJ2-1	CAISVEADNEQFF	TGTGCCATCAGTGTTGAAGCGGACAATGAGCAGTTCTTC
TRBV27	TRBD1	.	TRBJ1-2	CASSRTGQGGYTF	TGTGCCAGCAGTCGGACAGGGCAAGGAGGCTACACCTTC